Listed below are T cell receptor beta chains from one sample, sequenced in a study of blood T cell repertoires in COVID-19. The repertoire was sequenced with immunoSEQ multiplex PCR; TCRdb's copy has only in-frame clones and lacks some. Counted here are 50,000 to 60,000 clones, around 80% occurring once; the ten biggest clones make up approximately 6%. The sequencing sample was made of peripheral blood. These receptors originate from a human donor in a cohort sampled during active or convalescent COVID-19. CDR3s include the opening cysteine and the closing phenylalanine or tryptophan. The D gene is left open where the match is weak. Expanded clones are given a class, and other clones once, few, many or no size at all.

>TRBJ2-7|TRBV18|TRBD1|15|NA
TGTGCCAGCTCACCGACCGGGACAGGGCCCCACGAGCAGTACTTC
CASSPTGTGPHEQYF
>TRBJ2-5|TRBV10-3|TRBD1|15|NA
TGTGCCATCAGTGTTTGGACAGGGGGTTTTGAGACCCAGTACTTC
CAISVWTGGFETQYF
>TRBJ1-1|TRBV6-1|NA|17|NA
TGTGCCAGCAGTGAAGGGGTTACAGGGTATGTAAACACTGAAGCTTTCTTT
CASSEGVTGYVNTEAFF
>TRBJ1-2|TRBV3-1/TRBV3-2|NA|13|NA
TGTGCCAGCAGCTTCAGTCGGGGTGATGGCTACACCTTC
CASSFSRGDGYTF
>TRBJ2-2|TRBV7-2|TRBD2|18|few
TGTGCCAGCAGCCCGAGCGGACTAGCGGGGGTGAACACCGGGGAGCTGTTTTTT
CASSPSGLAGVNTGELFF
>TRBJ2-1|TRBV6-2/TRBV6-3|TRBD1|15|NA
TGTGCCAGCAGTGTGGGACAGGTAATCAACAATGAGCAGTTCTTC
CASSVGQVINNEQFF
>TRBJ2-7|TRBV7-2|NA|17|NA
TGTGCCAGCAGCTACCGGTTGAGTGTGGGGGGCTCCTACGAGCAGTACTTC
CASSYRLSVGGSYEQYF
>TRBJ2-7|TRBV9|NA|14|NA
TGTGCCAGCAGCGTAGGCCCGGGATTGAACGAGCAGTACTTC
CASSVGPGLNEQYF
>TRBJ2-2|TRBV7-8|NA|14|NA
TGTGCCAGCAGCTTCCGACTAAACACCGGGGAGCTGTTTTTT
CASSFRLNTGELFF
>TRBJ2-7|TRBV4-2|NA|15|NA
TGTGCCAGCAGCCAAGACGTAGACAGGTCATACGAGCAGTACTTC
CASSQDVDRSYEQYF
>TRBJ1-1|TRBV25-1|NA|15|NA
TGTGCCAGCAGTGAAAGGCAGGGCCAACTCCCTGAAGCTTTCTTT
CASSERQGQLPEAFF
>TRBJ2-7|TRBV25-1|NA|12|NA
TGTGCCAGCAGGGACAGCTCCTACGAGCAGTACTTC
CASRDSSYEQYF
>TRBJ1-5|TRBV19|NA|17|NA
TGTGCCAGTAGTATAGATCTTGGTTCGACAGTCAATCAGCCCCAGCATTTT
CASSIDLGSTVNQPQHF
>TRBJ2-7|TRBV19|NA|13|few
TGTGCCAGTAGTATAACCAGCTCCTACGAGCAGTACTTC
CASSITSSYEQYF
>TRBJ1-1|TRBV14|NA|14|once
TGTGCCAGCAGCCAAGTGGTACAGAACACTGAAGCTTTCTTT
CASSQVVQNTEAFF
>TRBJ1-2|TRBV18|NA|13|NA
TGTGCCAGCTCACCAGAACAGGACTATGGCTACACCTTC
CASSPEQDYGYTF
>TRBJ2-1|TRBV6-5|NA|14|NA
TGTGCCAGCAGTTACTCCTTTTCGGGGAATGAGCAGTTCTTC
CASSYSFSGNEQFF
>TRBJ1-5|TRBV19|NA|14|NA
TGTGCCAGTAGTGAGTCGGGGGGCAATCAGCCCCAGCATTTT
CASSESGGNQPQHF
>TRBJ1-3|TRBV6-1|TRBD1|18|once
TGTGCCAGCAGTGAAGGGACAGGGTGGGAATCAGGAGGAAACACCATATATTTT
CASSEGTGWESGGNTIYF
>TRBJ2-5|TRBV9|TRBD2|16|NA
TGTGCCAGCAGCGCCCATAGCGGGGGGGTGCAAGAGACCCAGTACTTC
CASSAHSGGVQETQYF
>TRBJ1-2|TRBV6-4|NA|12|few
TGTGCCAGCAGTGCCGGGGTAGGGGGCTACACCTTC
CASSAGVGGYTF
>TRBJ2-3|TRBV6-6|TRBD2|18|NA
TGTGCCAGCAGTCTCTGGACTAGCGGGGGCGTCTACACAGATACGCAGTATTTT
CASSLWTSGGVYTDTQYF
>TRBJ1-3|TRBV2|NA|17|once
TGTGCCAGCAACCACCCATCTGACAGGAACTCTGGAAACACCATATATTTT
CASNHPSDRNSGNTIYF
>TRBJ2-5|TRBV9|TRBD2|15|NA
TGTGCCAGCAGCGTACCTAGCGGGGGCCAAGAGACCCAGTACTTC
CASSVPSGGQETQYF
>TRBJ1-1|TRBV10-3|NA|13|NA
TGTGCCATCAGTGAGAACGCGGACACTGAAGCTTTCTTT
CAISENADTEAFF
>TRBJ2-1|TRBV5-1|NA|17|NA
TGCGCCAGCCAGGAAGCCCGTTTGGCCGGGGTCAGCAATGAGCAGTTCTTC
CASQEARLAGVSNEQFF
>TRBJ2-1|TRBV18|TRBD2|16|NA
TGTGCCAGCTCACCAAGATCTAGCGGGGGCAGGAATGAGCAGTTCTTC
CASSPRSSGGRNEQFF
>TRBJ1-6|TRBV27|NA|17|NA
TGTGCCAGCAGTTCCGAGGAGCGAAGACCCTATAATTCACCCCTCCACTTT
CASSSEERRPYNSPLHF